This T cell receptor beta chain was sequenced in a study of response to subunit inactivated influenza vaccine. This clonotype was observed a handful of times. The V gene end was trimmed by 5 bases and the J gene end by 2 bases; junction bases not matched to a gene: 5. CDR1 is SGHTA and CDR2 is FQGNSA in the germline V gene. The CDR3 is 14 amino acids. MiXCR, run by TCRdb on the RT-PCR reads, gives a single entry per CDR3 protein. The profile shows just under 550,000 distinct CDR3 sequences, less than 25% of them singletons. This sample also belongs to another study, concerning T cells expressing NK-cell markers. That paper states: Researchers built TCR beta cDNA using 5'RACE template switching with UMIs. HCMV serostatus: seven of eight sequenced donors positive, one negative. It is unclear if expanded NKG2C-expressing clones target HCMV antigens.

The source is a man aged 50-60 years who received an inactivated influenza vaccine. The rearrangement joins TRBV7-2 to TRBJ2-7; 8 bases are shared with TRBD1. The input for sequencing was CD4+ T cells sorted from PBMCs, taken 12 days after vaccination. The chain's CDR3 is CASSAGQGPYEQYF. As DNA, the CDR3 is TGTGCCAGCAGCGCCGGACAGGGTCCCTACGAGCAGTACTTC.